The source of this T cell receptor (beta chain) is a study of low-dose radiotherapy and immunotherapy resistance in tumors. Study information: Cohort 1 received 0.5 Gy per fraction every 2 weeks, totaling 6.5 Gy. The authors gave intravenous cyclophosphamide 200 mg/m2 every two weeks, one day before radiation and immunotherapy.

This clonotype was detected many times. CDR1 and CDR2 from the germline V gene are SGHNT and YYREEE (reference sequence). The V and J ends lost 5 bases and 4 bases respectively, with 18 bases between them. This CDR3 spans 15 amino acids. Both TCRalpha and TCRbeta chains were reverse transcribed with V-gene-specific primers. Over around 19 PCR cycles, TCRs were amplified from a constant-region primer and V-primer adapter. TCRdb recomputed calls from the reads with MiXCR, one row per CDR3 protein. The sample lists around 36,000 distinct CDR3 sequences, about 28% seen once, with about 3.9% in the top ten. The time point: before trial treatment. Low-dose radiotherapy and low-dose cyclophosphamide, together with aspirin, ipilimumab and nivolumab, were given to donors. The patients who were eligible all carried advanced solid tumors that lacked tumor-infiltrating lymphocytes, meaning the tumors were TIL-negative.

The TCR comes from a male donor with gallbladder cancer. The genes are TRBV5-4 and TRBJ1-1; perhaps TRBD1 as D (5 bases). The sequencing here drew on PBMCs, taken before treatment. The CDR3 here is CASSPRRGPTTEAFF. In nucleotides, the CDR3 is TGTGCCAGCAGTCCCAGAAGGGGACCGACCACTGAAGCTTTCTTT.